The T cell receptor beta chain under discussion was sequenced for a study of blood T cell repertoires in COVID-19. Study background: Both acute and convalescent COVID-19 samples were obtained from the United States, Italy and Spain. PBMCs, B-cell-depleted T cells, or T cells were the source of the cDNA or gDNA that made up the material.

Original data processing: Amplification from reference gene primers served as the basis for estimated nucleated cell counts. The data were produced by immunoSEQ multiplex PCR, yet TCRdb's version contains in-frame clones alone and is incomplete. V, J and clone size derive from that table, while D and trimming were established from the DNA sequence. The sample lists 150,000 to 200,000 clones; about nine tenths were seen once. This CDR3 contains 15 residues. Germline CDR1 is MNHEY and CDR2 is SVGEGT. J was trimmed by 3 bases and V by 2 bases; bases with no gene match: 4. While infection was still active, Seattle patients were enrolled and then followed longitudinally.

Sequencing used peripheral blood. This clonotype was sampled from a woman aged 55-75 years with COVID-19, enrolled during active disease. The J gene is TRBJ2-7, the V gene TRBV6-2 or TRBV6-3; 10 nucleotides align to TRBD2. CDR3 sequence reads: CASSYLGLASYEQYF. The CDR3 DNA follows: TGTGCCAGCAGTTACCTGGGACTAGCGAGCTACGAGCAGTACTTC.